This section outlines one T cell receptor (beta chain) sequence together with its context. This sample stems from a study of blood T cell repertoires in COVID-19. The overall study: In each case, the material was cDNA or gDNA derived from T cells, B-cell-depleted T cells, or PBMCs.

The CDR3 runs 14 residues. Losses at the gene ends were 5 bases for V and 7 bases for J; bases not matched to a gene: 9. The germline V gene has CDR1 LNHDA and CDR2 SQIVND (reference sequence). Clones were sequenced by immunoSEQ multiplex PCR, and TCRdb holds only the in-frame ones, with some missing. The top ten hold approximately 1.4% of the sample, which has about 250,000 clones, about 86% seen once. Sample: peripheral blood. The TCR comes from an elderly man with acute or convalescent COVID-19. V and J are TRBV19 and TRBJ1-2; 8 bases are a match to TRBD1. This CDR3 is CASSVLQGGLGYTF. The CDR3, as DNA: TGTGCCAGTAGTGTCCTACAGGGGGGCCTTGGCTACACCTTC.